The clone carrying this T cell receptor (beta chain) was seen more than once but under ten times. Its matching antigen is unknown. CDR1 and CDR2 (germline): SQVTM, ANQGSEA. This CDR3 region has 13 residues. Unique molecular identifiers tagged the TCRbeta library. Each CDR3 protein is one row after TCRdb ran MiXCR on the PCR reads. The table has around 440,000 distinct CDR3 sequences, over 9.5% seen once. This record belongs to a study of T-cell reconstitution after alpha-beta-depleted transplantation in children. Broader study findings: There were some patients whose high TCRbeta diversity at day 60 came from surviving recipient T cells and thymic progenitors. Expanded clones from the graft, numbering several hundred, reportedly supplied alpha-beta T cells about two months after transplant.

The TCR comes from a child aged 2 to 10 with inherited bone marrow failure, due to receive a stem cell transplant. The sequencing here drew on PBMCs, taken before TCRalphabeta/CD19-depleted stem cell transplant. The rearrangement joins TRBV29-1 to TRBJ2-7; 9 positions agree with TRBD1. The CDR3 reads CTFRRDRAHEQYF. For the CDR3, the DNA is TGCACCTTTCGGCGGGACAGGGCCCACGAGCAGTACTTC.